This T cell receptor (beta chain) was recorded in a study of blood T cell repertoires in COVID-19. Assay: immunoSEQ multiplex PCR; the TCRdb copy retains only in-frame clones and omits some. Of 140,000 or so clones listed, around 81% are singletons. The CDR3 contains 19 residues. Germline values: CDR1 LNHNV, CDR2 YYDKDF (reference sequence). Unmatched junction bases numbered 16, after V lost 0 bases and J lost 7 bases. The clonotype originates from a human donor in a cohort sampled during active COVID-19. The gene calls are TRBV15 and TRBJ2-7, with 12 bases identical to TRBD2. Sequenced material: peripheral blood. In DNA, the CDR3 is TGTGCCACCAGCAGAGATGCGACTAGCGGGAGAAACGGCCGTGAAGAGCAGTACTTC. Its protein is CATSRDATSGRNGREEQYF.